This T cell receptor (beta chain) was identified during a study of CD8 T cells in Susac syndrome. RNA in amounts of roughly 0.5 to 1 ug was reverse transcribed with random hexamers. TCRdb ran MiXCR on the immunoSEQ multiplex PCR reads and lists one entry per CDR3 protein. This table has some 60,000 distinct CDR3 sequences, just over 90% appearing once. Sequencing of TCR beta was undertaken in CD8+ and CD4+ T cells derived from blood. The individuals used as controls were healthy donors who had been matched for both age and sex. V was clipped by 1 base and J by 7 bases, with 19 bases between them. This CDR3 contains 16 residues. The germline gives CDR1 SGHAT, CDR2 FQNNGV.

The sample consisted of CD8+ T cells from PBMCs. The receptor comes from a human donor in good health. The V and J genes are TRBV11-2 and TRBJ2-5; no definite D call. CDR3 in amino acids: CASSLGSVASGWTQYF. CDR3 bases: TGTGCCAGCAGCTTAGGTTCGGTCGCGTCCGGGTGGACCCAGTACTTC. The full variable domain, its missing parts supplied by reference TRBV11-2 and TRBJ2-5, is EAGVAQSPRYKIIEKRQSVAFWCNPISGHATLYWYQQILGQGPKLLIQFQNNGVVDDSQLPKDRFSAERLKGVDSTLKIQPAKLEDSAVYLCASSLGSVASGWTQYFGPGTRLLVL.